The 5 T cell receptor beta chains below come from one sample, sequenced in a study of cytomegalovirus exposure and HLA in healthy donors. PCR was performed using 60 Vbeta and 13 Jbeta primers. The assay was immunoSEQ multiplex PCR, and TCRdb's table has in-frame clones only and misses some. The data hold more than 140,000 clones, with roughly four fifths observed a single time. Material for sequencing was PBMCs. These receptors were collected from a man aged 18 to 29 in good health and CMV-seropositive.

CDR3 protein: CASSYGAGLGYGYTF. CDR3 DNA: TGTGCCAGCAGTTACGGGGCAGGGCTGGGCTATGGCTACACCTTC. This chain links TRBV6-5 with TRBJ1-2; a weak D match, TRBD1 (5 bases). CDR3 length equals 15 residues. CDR1 is MNHEY, CDR2 SVGAGI, per germline. Deletions cut 2 bases from V and 4 bases from J, with 14 bases between.

This clone appeared once. The chain has TRBV5-4 and TRBJ1-2; unclear D gene. The ends were cut back, 2 bases at V and 7 bases at J, with 9 bases in the middle. The CDR3 spans 12 residues. Germline CDR1 SGHNT, CDR2 YYREEE (reference sequence). The CDR3 is CASSLPGAGYTF. CDR3 sequence (DNA): TGTGCCAGCAGCTTACCTGGAGCTGGCTACACCTTC.

The chain joins TRBV7-9 to TRBJ2-2; D is possibly TRBD1 (6 bases). The CDR3 covers 15 residues. Trimming took 4 bases from V and 2 from J, leaving 11 bases between them. Germline-derived CDR1 and CDR2 are SEHNR and FQNEAQ (reference sequence). CDR3 nucleotide sequence: TGTGCCAGCAGCTCACAGGGATTTAACACCGGGGAGCTGTTTTTT. This translates into CASSSQGFNTGELFF.

A word on this clone: Other nucleotide sequences from this sample produce the same CDR3. The J gene is TRBJ2-1, the V gene TRBV27; maybe TRBD2 (6 bases). The CDR3 is 14 amino acids. The V end lost 3 bases, the J end lost 3 bases, and 9 bases lay between the germline ends. In germline, CDR1 is MNHEY, CDR2 SMNVEV (reference sequence). The chain's CDR3 is CASSLRGDYNEQFF. The CDR3 region has the DNA TGTGCCAGCAGTTTGCGCGGGGACTACAATGAGCAGTTCTTC.

In its sample, this clone was seen once. The chain uses TRBV7-9 and TRBJ2-5; 11 bases fit TRBD2. This CDR3 spans 15 amino acids. The germline gives CDR1 SEHNR, CDR2 FQNEAQ (reference sequence). V was clipped by 5 bases and J by 5 bases; unmatched bases: 7. The CDR3 reads CASSPLAGVFETQYF. The CDR3 nucleotides are TGTGCCAGCAGCCCACTAGCGGGAGTGTTTGAGACCCAGTACTTC.